Following are 28 T cell receptor beta chains from one sample sequenced in a study of blood T cell repertoires in COVID-19. Assay: immunoSEQ multiplex PCR; the TCRdb copy retains only in-frame clones and omits some. This table holds about 230,000 clones, roughly 80% found once. The sequenced material came from peripheral blood. These receptors were taken from a woman of 80 years or more with acute or convalescent COVID-19.

This clone was observed a few times. This sequence joins TRBV4-1 and TRBJ1-5; D call uncertain. CDR3 length equals 17 residues. The V gene's germline CDR1 is MGHRA and CDR2 YSYEKL. V was shortened by 1 base and J by 0 bases, with 13 bases between the two germline ends. CDR3 residues: CASSQVAAGNSNQPQHF. The CDR3 DNA sequence: TGCGCCAGCAGCCAAGTCGCTGCCGGGAATAGCAATCAGCCCCAGCATTTT.

The rearrangement uses TRBV6-4 and TRBJ2-3; 8 nucleotides line up with TRBD1. The V gene end was trimmed by 4 bases and the J gene end by 6 bases; junction bases not matched to a gene: 9. Germline V lookup: CDR1 MRHNA, CDR2 SNTAGT. CDR3 length: 15 amino acids. The CDR3 loop reads CASSVMTGVIDTQYF. The CDR3 nucleotides are TGTGCCAGCAGTGTTATGACAGGGGTAATTGATACGCAGTATTTT.

This clone has more than one count but fewer than ten. The rearrangement joins TRBV28 to TRBJ2-7, with D perhaps matching TRBD1 (6 bases). Trimming removed 7 bases at V and 2 bases at J, with 18 bases between. Looked up from germline, CDR1 is MDHEN and CDR2 is SYDVKM. This CDR3 is 15 amino acids long. CDR3 amino acids: CASNLEQGFAYEQYF. CDR3 bases: TGTGCCAGCAACCTAGAACAGGGTTTTGCCTACGAGCAGTACTTC.

This chain joins TRBV2 and TRBJ1-2; TRBD1 might be the D (5 bases). V lost 8 bases to trimming and J lost 4 bases, with 17 bases between them. CDR1 is SNHLY, CDR2 FYNNEI, per germline. The CDR3 has 14 residues. The CDR3 DNA follows: TGTGCCAGCTATTCCGGGTCAACAGGCTATGGCTACACCTTC. Translation: CASYSGSTGYGYTF.

The V call is TRBV15, the J call TRBJ1-2; D may be TRBD1 (6 bases). Trimming took 0 bases from V and 6 from J, leaving 11 bases between them. Germline CDR1 and CDR2: LNHNV and YYDKDF (reference sequence). CDR3 length: 14 amino acids. CDR3 region: CATSRDYGGDGYTF. The CDR3 DNA sequence: TGTGCCACCAGCAGAGACTATGGGGGCGATGGCTACACCTTC.

J is TRBJ2-5 and V is TRBV28, with 8 bases aligning to TRBD2. With V trimmed by 6 bases and J by 5 bases, 8 bases remained unmatched. This CDR3 region has 14 residues. The germline CDR1 and CDR2 sequences are MDHEN and SYDVKM. The CDR3 loop reads CASSDQAGVETQYF. The DNA for the CDR3 is TGTGCCAGCAGCGATCAAGCGGGAGTGGAGACCCAGTACTTC.

The chain recombines TRBV12-5 with TRBJ2-3; D perhaps matches TRBD2 (7 bases). V lost 6 bases and J lost 3, with 13 bases in between. The CDR3 is 14 amino acids. Germline V gene sequence: CDR1 LGHNT, CDR2 FRNRAP. CDR3 sequence: CASGRGGPTDTQYF. The CDR3 DNA is TGTGCTAGTGGGAGGGGGGGGCCGACAGATACGCAGTATTTT. Based on the CDR3 plus reference TRBV12-5 and TRBJ2-3, the full variable domain is DARVTQTPRHKVTEMGQEVTMRCQPILGHNTVFWYRQTMMQGLELLAYFRNRAPLDDSGMPKDRFSAEMPDATLATLKIQPSEPRDSAVYFCASGRGGPTDTQYFGPGTRLTVL.

There are a few counts of this clone. The rearrangement links TRBV5-1 to TRBJ2-7; no clear D. Germline CDR1 and CDR2: SGHRS and YFSETQ. This CDR3 region has 13 residues. V dropped 0 bases and J dropped 6 bases, with 10 bases sitting between them. The DNA for the CDR3 is TGCGCCAGCAGCTTGGGTTTTCGAGCCGAGCAGTACTTC. It specifies CASSLGFRAEQYF. Complete variable domain (other parts from reference TRBV5-1 and TRBJ2-7): KAGVTQTPRYLIKTRGQQVTLSCSPISGHRSVSWYQQTPGQGLQFLFEYFSETQRNKGNFPGRFSGRQFSNSRSEMNVSTLELGDSALYLCASSLGFRAEQYFGPGTRLTVT.

The chain uses TRBV6-5 and TRBJ2-1; 10 bases map to TRBD1. J was trimmed by 6 bases and V by 2 bases; bases with no gene match: 4. Germline V gene lookup returns CDR1 MNHEY and CDR2 SVGAGI. The CDR3 sequence is 15 residues long. The CDR3 protein is CASSYDRGLVNEQFF. CDR3 sequence (DNA): TGTGCCAGCAGTTACGACAGGGGGCTCGTCAATGAGCAGTTCTTC.

This clone was seen only once. The chain employs TRBV7-9 and TRBJ1-4; TRBD1 matches 8 bases. The CDR3 is 14 amino acids. The V and J ends lost 1 base and 7 bases, in that order; junction bases with no gene match: 2. Germline CDR1 and CDR2: SEHNR and FQNEAQ (reference sequence). CDR3 DNA sequence: TGTGCCAGCAGCTTAGGCAGGGGGCCTGAAAAACTGTTTTTT. Protein: CASSLGRGPEKLFF.

The chain uses TRBV2 and TRBJ2-1, with D unresolved. Germline V gene lookup returns CDR1 SNHLY and CDR2 FYNNEI. There are 12 residues in the CDR3. Deletions cut 4 bases from V and 8 bases from J, with 9 bases between. The CDR3 DNA reads as TGTGCCAGCAGTGTTGGCCTCTATGAGCAGTTCTTC. It codes for CASSVGLYEQFF.

This chain connects TRBV5-6 to TRBJ1-6; 7 bases align to TRBD1. From germline, CDR1 is SGHDT and CDR2 YYEEEE. This CDR3 region has 14 residues. V dropped 4 bases and J dropped 7; count of bases not matched to a gene: 5. CDR3 region: CASSVTGFNSPLHF. In nucleotides, the CDR3 is TGTGCCAGCAGCGTGACAGGGTTCAATTCACCCCTCCACTTT.

This clone was found once. CDR3 loop: CASSLVRGQGLGYQPQHF. The CDR3, as DNA: TGCGCCAGCAGCTTGGTGAGGGGACAGGGCCTGGGGTATCAGCCCCAGCATTTT. The J gene is TRBJ1-5, the V gene TRBV5-1; 9 positions match TRBD1. This CDR3 contains 18 residues. Per germline, CDR1 SGHRS and CDR2 YFSETQ. The junction had 12 bases not matched to a gene; V was cut back by 0 bases and J by 5 bases.

The chain combines TRBV5-1 with TRBJ1-1, with a tentative D call TRBD1 (5 bases). Germline-derived CDR1 and CDR2 are SGHRS and YFSETQ. Trimming removed 5 bases from V and 8 bases from J, with 16 bases in between. The CDR3 contains 13 residues. The CDR3 DNA reads as TGCGCCAGCAGGATAGGAGATACAGGAGAAGCTTTCTTT. This gives the protein CASRIGDTGEAFF. Drawing the rest from reference TRBV5-1 and TRBJ1-1, the complete variable domain is KAGVTQTPRYLIKTRGQQVTLSCSPISGHRSVSWYQQTPGQGLQFLFEYFSETQRNKGNFPGRFSGRQFSNSRSEMNVSTLELGDSALYLCASRIGDTGEAFFGQGTRLTVV.

The chain carries TRBV28 and TRBJ2-7, with 7 bases lining up with TRBD2. Per the germline V gene, CDR1 is MDHEN and CDR2 is SYDVKM. J gave up 4 bases and V 10 bases, and 4 bases lay outside the gene matches. This CDR3 comprises 11 residues. CDR3 sequence: CAIQGGYEQYF. The CDR3, as DNA: TGTGCCATCCAGGGAGGGTACGAGCAGTACTTC.

The chain carries TRBV2 and TRBJ1-6; 8 nucleotides align to TRBD1. The CDR3 is 15 residues long. Trimming removed 1 base from V and 10 bases from J; junction bases left unmatched: 6. In germline, CDR1 is SNHLY, CDR2 FYNNEI. This chain's CDR3 is CASSEEGDRSSPLHF. The CDR3 region has the DNA TGTGCCAGCAGTGAAGAGGGGGACAGGTCCTCACCCCTCCACTTT.

The chain uses TRBV3-1 (or the pseudogene TRBV3-2) and TRBJ2-5; possibly TRBD2 for D (7 bases). V shed 0 bases and J shed 0 bases, with 11 bases lying between them. CDR1 and CDR2 from the germline V gene are LGHDT and YNNKEL (reference sequence). The CDR3 is 16 residues long. CDR3 bases: TGTGCCAGCAGCCAAGAGCGGGGGCGGTACCAAGAGACCCAGTACTTC. Amino acid sequence: CASSQERGRYQETQYF.

The chain employs TRBV5-1 and TRBJ2-5; D unresolved. The CDR3 is made up of 12 amino acids. Germline V gives CDR1 SGHRS, CDR2 YFSETQ. V was cut by 3 bases and J by 5 bases, with 8 bases left in between. CDR3 DNA: TGCGCCAGCAGCTACCAAGCGGAGACCCAGTACTTC. Its translation is CASSYQAETQYF.

The chain employs TRBV14 and TRBJ1-3; D remains ambiguous. Between the trimmed V and J ends, which lost 2 bases and 6 bases, there was a span of 17 bases. Germline loops: CDR1 SGHDN, CDR2 FVKESK. This CDR3 has 16 amino acids. The CDR3 nucleotides read TGTGCCAGCAGCCAAAAAGGAGGACCGACGGAAAACACCATATATTTT. It translates to CASSQKGGPTENTIYF.

The V call is TRBV2, the J call TRBJ1-1, with 7 bases identical to TRBD1. This CDR3 contains 13 residues. The germline V gene encodes CDR1 SNHLY and CDR2 FYNNEI. J gave up 1 base and V 6 bases, and 2 bases lay outside the gene matches. CDR3 nucleotides: TGTGCCAGCAGACGACAGGGGAACACTGAAGCTTTCTTT. Its translation: CASRRQGNTEAFF. The whole variable domain, remainder taken from reference TRBV2 and TRBJ1-1, is EPEVTQTPSHQVTQMGQEVILRCVPISNHLYFYWYRQILGQKVEFLVSFYNNEISEKSEIFDDQFSVERPDGSNFTLKIRSTKLEDSAMYFCASRRQGNTEAFFGQGTRLTVV.

V and J are TRBV6-4 and TRBJ1-2; no clear D gene. Trimming shortened V by 0 bases and J by 8 bases, and 10 bases separated the two germline ends. The CDR3 consists of 13 residues. CDR1 and CDR2 (germline): MRHNA, SNTAGT. In DNA form, the CDR3 reads TGTGCCAGCAGTGACTCTGAGGGCCGAGGCTACACCTTC. Its protein is CASSDSEGRGYTF.

V gene TRBV5-1 combines with J gene TRBJ1-4; 7 bases map to TRBD1. The CDR3 loop spans 14 amino acids. J gave up 7 bases and V 4 bases, and 7 bases lay outside the gene matches. Germline lookup yields CDR1 SGHRS and CDR2 YFSETQ. Here the CDR3 reads CASSNQGGGEKLFF. CDR3 DNA sequence: TGCGCCAGCAGCAATCAGGGGGGAGGTGAAAAACTGTTTTTT. The full variable domain, its missing parts supplied by reference TRBV5-1 and TRBJ1-4, is KAGVTQTPRYLIKTRGQQVTLSCSPISGHRSVSWYQQTPGQGLQFLFEYFSETQRNKGNFPGRFSGRQFSNSRSEMNVSTLELGDSALYLCASSNQGGGEKLFFGSGTQLSVL.

This clone was observed a few times. V is TRBV11-2 and J is TRBJ2-1; 7 bases are shared with TRBD2. J was trimmed by 7 bases and V by 5 bases; bases with no gene match: 11. The CDR3 has 15 amino acids. Germline V gives CDR1 SGHAT, CDR2 FQNNGV. The DNA of the CDR3 is TGTGCCAGCAGCCCGGGCGGCGGGAGCGGAAATGAGCAGTTCTTC. As protein: CASSPGGGSGNEQFF.

Comments on this clone: Other DNA sequences in the sample encode the same CDR3. This chain joins TRBV9 and TRBJ1-1; D unresolved. Trimming left V 0 bases short and J 0 bases short, with 3 bases between. The CDR3 length is 13 residues. Germline CDR1 SGDLS, CDR2 YYNGEE. The CDR3, as DNA: TGTGCCAGCAGCGTAGCCGTGAACACTGAAGCTTTCTTT. This translates into CASSVAVNTEAFF.

This chain connects TRBV3-1 (or the pseudogene TRBV3-2) to TRBJ1-1, with 10 bases that match TRBD1. The ends lost 4 bases at V and 4 bases at J; junction bases unmatched: 6. Germline loops: CDR1 LGHDT, CDR2 YNNKEL (reference sequence). This CDR3 is built from 15 residues. The CDR3 DNA sequence: TGTGCCAGCAGCCGACAGGGGGCGTTGGGCACTGAAGCTTTCTTT. Protein product: CASSRQGALGTEAFF.

Only one count was recorded for this clone. The J gene is TRBJ1-1, the V gene TRBV30; 8 bases fit TRBD1. This CDR3 is built from 16 residues. The J segment lost 4 bases and the V segment lost 4 bases, leaving 14 bases of the junction unmatched. Germline CDR1 and CDR2: GTSNPN and SVGIG (reference sequence). The CDR3 DNA sequence: TGTGCCTGGAACAAGGACAGGGTACAGGGGTTCACTGAAGCTTTCTTT. This codes for CAWNKDRVQGFTEAFF.

V is TRBV19 and J is TRBJ2-3; 8 positions match TRBD1. Germline V lookup: CDR1 LNHDA, CDR2 SQIVND (reference sequence). V lost 2 bases to trimming and J lost 4 bases; unmatched junction nucleotides: 8. The CDR3 is 16 amino acids. CDR3 sequence (DNA): TGTGCCAGTAGTATAAAACAGGGGGGAGTCTCAGATACGCAGTATTTT. Its protein product is CASSIKQGGVSDTQYF.

The rearrangement uses TRBV6-4 and TRBJ2-4; D ambiguous. This CDR3 comprises 12 residues. CDR1 and CDR2 (germline): MRHNA, SNTAGT. V dropped 0 bases and J dropped 10 bases, with 7 bases sitting between them. CDR3 DNA sequence: TGTGCCAGCAGTGACTCGCGTTCAATTCAGTACTTC. This codes for CASSDSRSIQYF.